This entry is about one TCR beta chain. Using immunoSEQ multiplex PCR, the repertoire was profiled, and TCRdb retains in-frame clones only, with some absent. The table lists roughly 80,000 clones, 86% of them singletons. This sample is part of a study of OX40 agonist ivuxolimab in advanced cancers. Germline assignment: CDR1 MNHEY and CDR2 SVGAGI. Trimming removed 7 bases at V and 1 base at J, with 9 bases between. CDR3 length: 13 amino acids. The input for sequencing was CD4+ or CD8+ T cells sorted from blood, taken in a trial of the OX40 agonist ivuxolimab. The clonotype comes from an adult with an advanced solid tumor such as melanoma, head and neck, liver or kidney cancer. The chain employs TRBV6-5 and TRBJ2-3, with D perhaps given as TRBD1 or TRBD2 (5 bases each). The DNA for the CDR3 is TGTGCCAGCACTAGGGGAGGCACAGATACGCAGTATTTT. Translation: CASTRGGTDTQYF.